This is a list of T cell receptor beta chains from one sample in a study of blood T cell repertoires in COVID-19. Profiled with immunoSEQ multiplex PCR; TCRdb holds only in-frame clones, not every one. The sample lists 90,000 to 150,000 clones, 65% to 80% occurring once. Sequences were obtained from peripheral blood. Every receptor here comes from a man between 45 and 60 years old with acute or convalescent COVID-19. Both conserved end residues are part of each CDR3. D genes are given only for firm matches. Rows may omit the clone size; those that give it use once, few, many or a size class.

D gene	J gene	V gene	clone size	CDR3 protein	CDR3 DNA
-	TRBJ1-1	TRBV7-3	-	CASSPLDSLRTEAFF	TGTGCCAGCAGCCCCCTGGACAGTCTAAGGACTGAAGCTTTCTTT
-	TRBJ2-2	TRBV10-3	-	CAISETEGITNTGELFF	TGTGCCATCAGTGAGACGGAGGGGATCACGAACACCGGGGAGCTGTTTTTT
-	TRBJ2-5	TRBV21-1	-	CASSRYENRDEGETQYF	TGTGCCAGCAGCCGCTACGAAAACAGGGATGAGGGAGAGACCCAGTACTTC
-	TRBJ2-1	TRBV2	-	CASGRWVGNEQFF	TGTGCCAGCGGGAGGTGGGTAGGCAATGAGCAGTTCTTC
TRBD1	TRBJ2-1	TRBV28	once	CASRSGTGFFHNEQFF	TGTGCCAGCAGATCCGGGACAGGGTTTTTCCACAATGAGCAGTTCTTC
TRBD1	TRBJ1-6	TRBV11-2	-	CASSFSGQHNSPLHF	TGTGCCAGCAGCTTCTCGGGACAGCACAATTCACCCCTCCACTTT
TRBD2	TRBJ2-3	TRBV10-3	-	CAISESQRGGVDTQYF	TGTGCCATCAGTGAGTCCCAGCGGGGGGGCGTGGATACGCAGTATTTT
TRBD1	TRBJ1-5	TRBV19	-	CASSILTGPYSNQPQHF	TGTGCCAGTAGTATTCTGACAGGGCCTTATAGCAATCAGCCCCAGCATTTT
-	TRBJ2-2	TRBV11-1	few	CASSWDGGANTGELFF	TGTGCCAGCAGTTGGGACGGGGGAGCGAACACCGGGGAGCTGTTTTTT
TRBD1	TRBJ2-2	TRBV7-9	-	CATRTGESGELFF	TGTGCCACCCGGACAGGGGAGAGCGGGGAGCTGTTTTTT
TRBD2	TRBJ2-1	TRBV6-5	-	CASSYGREGRYNEQFF	TGTGCCAGCAGTTACGGGCGGGAGGGCCGATACAATGAGCAGTTCTTC
-	TRBJ1-5	TRBV19	-	CASSISGSGDQPQHF	TGTGCCAGTAGTATATCGGGGTCGGGTGATCAGCCCCAGCATTTT
-	TRBJ2-2	TRBV4-1	-	CASSQVWPQYTGELFF	TGCGCCAGCAGCCAAGTGTGGCCTCAATACACCGGGGAGCTGTTTTTT
-	TRBJ1-1	TRBV27	-	CASTKRGTQGDTEAFF	TGTGCCAGCACTAAAAGGGGGACCCAGGGCGACACTGAAGCTTTCTTT
-	TRBJ1-2	TRBV11-2	-	CASSLERGLGYGYTF	TGTGCCAGCAGCTTAGAACGGGGATTAGGCTATGGCTACACCTTC
-	TRBJ1-1	TRBV5-8	-	CASSRRQINTEAFF	TGTGCCAGCAGCCGCCGACAGATTAACACTGAAGCTTTCTTT
TRBD2	TRBJ2-5	TRBV3-1/TRBV3-2	-	CASMGTSGGQETQYF	TGTGCCAGCATGGGGACTAGCGGGGGCCAAGAGACCCAGTACTTC
-	TRBJ2-7	TRBV12-2	-	CASRLARVERMGDYEQYF	TGTGCAAGTCGCTTAGCGCGGGTAGAGCGGATGGGAGACTACGAGCAGTACTTC
TRBD1	TRBJ1-5	TRBV6-5	-	CASSPGQGSNQPQHF	TGTGCCAGCAGTCCGGGACAGGGGAGCAATCAGCCCCAGCATTTT
TRBD1	TRBJ1-2	TRBV18	-	CASSPSGGLGYTF	TGTGCCAGCTCACCGTCAGGGGGTCTTGGCTACACCTTC
TRBD1	TRBJ2-3	TRBV20-1	-	CSASKQGVSTDTQYF	TGCAGTGCTAGTAAGCAGGGGGTTAGCACAGATACGCAGTATTTT
-	TRBJ2-1	TRBV7-2	once	CASSPQGDNEQFF	TGTGCCAGCAGCCCACAGGGAGACAATGAGCAGTTCTTC
-	TRBJ1-4	TRBV11-2	-	CASSLERNEKLFF	TGTGCCAGCAGCTTAGAACGGAATGAAAAACTGTTTTTT
-	TRBJ2-7	TRBV27	-	CASSFRPSYEQYF	TGTGCCAGCAGTTTCCGTCCCTCCTACGAGCAGTACTTC
-	TRBJ2-5	TRBV6-6	-	CATQYGGGRQETQYF	TGTGCCACCCAGTACGGGGGAGGCAGGCAAGAGACCCAGTACTTC
-	TRBJ1-2	TRBV6-6	few	CASSYASAVTNYGYTF	TGTGCCAGCTCTTACGCGTCTGCGGTGACTAACTATGGCTACACCTTC
-	TRBJ2-1	TRBV27	-	CASSLSGLYNEQFF	TGTGCCAGCAGTTTATCTGGCCTCTACAATGAGCAGTTCTTC
-	TRBJ2-7	TRBV18	once	CASSGKKELSYEQYF	TGTGCCAGCTCCGGTAAGAAAGAGCTATCCTACGAGCAGTACTTC
-	TRBJ1-5	TRBV2	-	CASSLGTRNQPQHF	TGTGCCAGCAGTTTAGGAACCAGGAATCAGCCCCAGCATTTT
-	TRBJ2-5	TRBV24-1	-	CATSDLQGAGGETQYF	TGTGCCACCAGTGATTTGCAAGGGGCCGGGGGTGAGACCCAGTACTTC
TRBD2	TRBJ2-3	TRBV24-1	-	CATSDQTSGSTDTQYF	TGTGCCACCAGTGACCAGACTAGCGGGAGCACAGATACGCAGTATTTT
-	TRBJ2-5	TRBV30	few	CAWSVVRETQYF	TGTGCCTGGAGTGTAGTGAGAGAGACCCAGTACTTC
TRBD1	TRBJ1-5	TRBV19	few	CASSGSGGQPQHF	TGTGCCAGTAGTGGGTCAGGGGGACAGCCCCAGCATTTT
-	TRBJ1-1	TRBV6-6	-	CASSYKGSAFF	TGTGCCAGCAGTTACAAGGGGTCGGCTTTCTTT
TRBD2	TRBJ2-5	TRBV28	-	CASSRERGAQETQYF	TGTGCCAGCAGTAGGGAGCGGGGGGCTCAAGAGACCCAGTACTTC
TRBD2	TRBJ2-2	TRBV10-1	-	CASSDRGAGELFF	TGCGCCAGCAGTGACCGGGGGGCCGGGGAGCTGTTTTTT
TRBD1	TRBJ1-1	TRBV15	-	CATRGQGSTEAFF	TGTGCCACCAGAGGACAGGGGAGCACTGAAGCTTTCTTT
-	TRBJ2-6	TRBV5-1	-	CASSLTGLGANVLTF	TGCGCCAGCAGCTTGACAGGGCTCGGGGCCAACGTCCTGACTTTC